The 30 T cell receptor beta chains in this list originate from one sample, sequenced in a study of neurological immune-mediated disorders. TCRdb independently ran MiXCR on the 5' RACE reads; one entry per CDR3 protein. The profile shows roughly 100,000 distinct CDR3 sequences, 3% to 4% of them singletons. Sample: PBMCs. The receptors originated from a woman aged 18-35 years with multiple sclerosis.

The chain couples TRBV6-1 to TRBJ1-2; 8 bases map to TRBD1. The CDR3 sequence is 14 residues long. The J segment lost 4 bases and the V segment lost 7 bases, leaving 8 bases of the junction unmatched. Germline-derived CDR1 and CDR2 are MNHNS and SASEGT. This CDR3 is CASIPGQATYGYTF. The CDR3 DNA sequence: TGTGCCAGCATCCCGGGACAGGCAACCTATGGCTACACCTTC.

This clonotype came up many times. The rearrangement uses TRBV20-1 and TRBJ2-1, with TRBD2 identical over 11 bases. J gave up 5 bases and V 1 base, and 4 bases lay outside the gene matches. CDR3 length equals 15 residues. Germline CDR1 reads DFQATT; CDR2 reads SNEGSKA (reference sequence). The CDR3 spells CSARALAGEDNEQFF. CDR3 DNA: TGCAGTGCTAGAGCACTAGCGGGAGAGGACAATGAGCAGTTCTTC.

This clonotype was detected only a few times. The germline gene is not matched at one end of the junction; a read error may be the cause. This rearrangement joins TRBV7-9 to TRBJ1-6; 7 nucleotides line up with TRBD1. The CDR3 consists of 19 residues. The germline CDR1 and CDR2 sequences are SEHNR and FQNEAQ (reference sequence). CDR3 protein: CASSSPPGRDSFFNSHLHF. Here the CDR3 DNA reads TGTGCCAGCAGCTCCCCTCCTGGCCGGGACAGTTTTTTTAATTCACACCTCCACTTT.

This clonotype was detected many times. V gene TRBV7-2 combines with J gene TRBJ1-2; tentative D call: TRBD1 (6 bases). Deletions cut 3 bases from V and 0 bases from J, with 11 bases between. Germline V gene sequence: CDR1 SGHTA, CDR2 FQGNSA. The CDR3 totals 15 residues. The chain's CDR3 is CASSFDRQANYGYTF. DNA of the CDR3: TGTGCCAGCAGCTTCGATCGACAGGCTAACTATGGCTACACCTTC.

This clonotype was detected ten times or more. The rearrangement uses TRBV29-1 and TRBJ2-3; 11 bases are shared with TRBD2. The CDR3 consists of 16 residues. With 1 base clipped from V and 5 bases from J, the junction kept 8 bases outside the gene matches. Per germline, CDR1 SQVTM and CDR2 ANQGSEA. In DNA form, the CDR3 reads TGCAGCGTTGAAGGCTTGGCGGGACTAGCGGAAGATACGCAGTATTTT. The encoded protein is CSVEGLAGLAEDTQYF.

This clonotype was seen repeatedly, ten times or more. This chain links TRBV20-1 with TRBJ2-7; either TRBD1 or TRBD2 may supply D (5 bases each). CDR1 DFQATT and CDR2 SNEGSKA come from the germline V gene (reference sequence). The V gene lost 3 bases and the J gene lost 0 bases, with 12 bases spanning the gap. The CDR3 is 14 amino acids. The CDR3 DNA reads TGCAGTGCTAGTGGGACCGAGAGCTCCTACGAGCAGTACTTC. Translating gives CSASGTESSYEQYF.

This clonotype was observed at least ten times. This chain connects TRBV5-1 to TRBJ1-1; no definite D call. The CDR3 loop spans 13 amino acids. The germline CDR1 and CDR2 sequences are SGHRS and YFSETQ. The V end was cut by 1 base, the J end by 6 bases, with 10 bases between. CDR3 in amino acids: CASSLLNRAEAFF. CDR3 DNA: TGCGCCAGCAGCTTGTTGAATAGAGCTGAAGCTTTCTTT.

This clonotype was seen only a few times. The V gene is TRBV11-2, the J gene TRBJ2-1, with 9 bases fitting TRBD2. The CDR3 runs to 17 residues. Germline-derived CDR1 and CDR2 are SGHAT and FQNNGV. V shed 1 base, J shed 7 bases, and the junction held 11 bases outside the gene matches. The DNA for the CDR3 is TGTGCCAGCAGCTTAGGGATTGGAGCGGGGGGAGGGAATGAGCAGTTCTTC. Translated, it gives CASSLGIGAGGGNEQFF.

This clonotype was counted many times. The chain carries TRBV20-1 and TRBJ2-5; D is perhaps TRBD1 (6 bases). Trimming removed 5 bases at V and 5 bases at J, with 12 bases between. This CDR3 is built from 12 residues. The germline gives CDR1 DFQATT, CDR2 SNEGSKA (reference sequence). The CDR3 is CSASQGKETQYF. DNA for the CDR3: TGCAGTGCTTCTCAGGGGAAGGAGACCCAGTACTTC.

In its sample, this clonotype was seen many times. The chain has TRBV10-3 and TRBJ2-3; D not resolved. V gave up 3 bases and J gave up 6 bases, with 7 bases separating them. CDR1 and CDR2 (germline): ENHRY, SYGVKD. The CDR3 spans 12 residues. CDR3 bases: TGTGCCATCAGTGATGATCGGGATACGCAGTATTTT. Protein sequence: CAISDDRDTQYF.

This chain uses TRBV28 with TRBJ2-7, with 9 nucleotides matching TRBD2. This CDR3 has 14 residues. Looked up from germline, CDR1 is MDHEN and CDR2 is SYDVKM. The trim removed 3 bases at V and 4 bases at J, leaving 4 bases unmatched. The CDR3 bases are TGTGCCAGCAGTTTGGCTAGCGGGGTATACGAGCAGTACTTC. It yields the protein CASSLASGVYEQYF. Together with reference TRBV28 and TRBJ2-7, the CDR3 gives the full variable domain: DVKVTQSSRYLVKRTGEKVFLECVQDMDHENMFWYRQDPGLGLRLIYFSYDVKMKEKGDIPEGYSVSREKKERFSLILESASTNQTSMYLCASSLASGVYEQYFGPGTRLTVT.

This clonotype was recorded a few times. V is TRBV5-1 and J is TRBJ2-6; TRBD1 matches 10 bases. The CDR3 is 19 amino acids. Germline values: CDR1 SGHRS, CDR2 YFSETQ. J lost 3 bases, V lost 7 bases, and 16 bases had no gene match. The CDR3 protein is CASRKAVRDRGYGANVLTF. The CDR3 bases are TGCGCCAGCCGAAAGGCCGTCCGGGACAGGGGTTATGGGGCCAACGTCCTGACTTTC.

In the case of this clonotype: The final CDR3 position lacks the conserved phenylalanine or tryptophan, pointing to a likely read error. The V and J genes are TRBV12-3 or TRBV12-4 and TRBJ1-2; D ambiguous. The CDR3 totals 14 residues. With 6 bases removed from V and 4 bases from J, the gap between germline ends came to 15 bases. The DNA for the CDR3 is TGTGCCAGCAGCCCACCGCCGGGCGGCTATGGCTACACCAAC. It is translated as CASSPPPGGYGYTN.

This clonotype was observed at least ten times. V and J are TRBV7-6 and TRBJ1-3; D not resolved. From germline, CDR1 is SGHVS and CDR2 FNYEAQ. Between the trimmed V and J ends, which lost 2 bases and 1 base, there was a span of 9 bases. This CDR3 has 15 amino acids. The CDR3 region is CASSLRLDSGNTIYF. CDR3 in DNA: TGTGCCAGCAGCTTAAGGCTGGATTCTGGAAACACCATATATTTT. Combining the CDR3 with reference TRBV7-6 and TRBJ1-3 gives the whole variable domain GAGVSQSPRYKVTKRGQDVALRCDPISGHVSLYWYRQALGQGPEFLTYFNYEAQQDKSGLPNDRFSAERPEGSISTLTIQRTEQRDSAMYRCASSLRLDSGNTIYFGEGSWLTVV.

This clonotype has ten or more counts. V and J are TRBV20-1 and TRBJ2-7, with unresolved D. The CDR3 runs 12 residues. The germline V gene has CDR1 DFQATT and CDR2 SNEGSKA (reference sequence). V was shortened by 7 bases and J by 5 bases, with 15 bases between the two germline ends. The chain's CDR3 is CSVHPIGHEQYF. The CDR3 DNA follows: TGCAGTGTTCACCCGATCGGCCACGAGCAGTACTTC.

J is TRBJ2-3 and V is TRBV11-3, with 7 nucleotides matching TRBD1. This CDR3 has 15 residues. V trimming: 3 bases; J trimming: 4 bases; junction bases outside the gene matches: 7. The V gene's germline CDR1 is SGHNT and CDR2 YENEEA. CDR3 region: CASSFSQGHADTQYF. The CDR3 nucleotides read TGTGCCAGCAGCTTTTCACAGGGGCATGCAGATACGCAGTATTTT.

The table lists this clonotype with many counts. The gene calls are TRBV7-2 and TRBJ1-1; TRBD1 is a possible D gene (6 bases). The V end lost 6 bases, the J end lost 3 bases, and 17 bases lay between the germline ends. The CDR3 has 15 amino acids. Germline-derived CDR1 and CDR2 are SGHTA and FQGNSA. In DNA form, the CDR3 reads TGTGCCAGCAGTCCAAGGGGGAATGGGGACACTGAAGCTTTCTTT. Protein sequence: CASSPRGNGDTEAFF.

This clonotype was counted at least ten times. The chain recombines TRBV5-1 with TRBJ2-1; D is uncertain. Germline CDR1 is SGHRS and CDR2 is YFSETQ. Trimming shortened V by 0 bases and J by 9 bases, and 7 bases separated the two germline ends. The CDR3 has 12 residues. The DNA of the CDR3 is TGCGCCAGCAGCTTGGGACTTGGTGAGCAGTTCTTC. It yields the protein CASSLGLGEQFF.

This clonotype was recorded at least ten times. The J gene is TRBJ2-2, the V gene TRBV9, with 7 bases matching TRBD2. Looked up from germline, CDR1 is SGDLS and CDR2 is YYNGEE. This CDR3 comprises 17 residues. V lost 0 bases, J lost 5 bases, and 10 bases stayed unmatched. The CDR3 coding sequence is TGTGCCAGCAGCGTAGAGGTGCTAGCGGCAGGGACCGGGGAGCTGTTTTTT. Translated, it gives CASSVEVLAAGTGELFF.

This clonotype has ten or more counts. The chain employs TRBV24-1 and TRBJ2-5; possibly TRBD1 for D (5 bases). Germline V gene data show CDR1 as KGHDR and CDR2 as SFDVKD. This CDR3 contains 15 residues. V was pared by 0 bases and J by 1 base, with 8 bases between. The CDR3 sequence: CATSDLAGSQETQYF. The CDR3 DNA follows: TGTGCCACCAGTGATTTGGCAGGGTCCCAAGAGACCCAGTACTTC.

This clonotype was seen many times. The V call is TRBV5-5, the J call TRBJ2-7; D might be TRBD1 or TRBD2, each matching 6 bases. CDR1 and CDR2 from the germline V gene are SGHKS and YYEKEE (reference sequence). The CDR3 consists of 14 residues. Deletions cut 2 bases from V and 0 bases from J, with 9 bases between. The DNA for the CDR3 is TGTGCCAGCAGCTTAAGGGGGGCCTCCTACGAGCAGTACTTC. Translating gives CASSLRGASYEQYF.

This clonotype was detected many times. The V gene is TRBV5-1, the J gene TRBJ2-2; no firm D call. The CDR3 covers 12 residues. CDR1 is SGHRS and CDR2 is YFSETQ in the germline V gene. Deletions cut 10 bases from V and 0 bases from J, with 7 bases between. The CDR3 DNA follows: TGCGCCTCAAGGACGAACACCGGGGAGCTGTTTTTT. This sequence encodes CASRTNTGELFF.

On this clonotype itself: It may be a read error: a sequence one base away is much more abundant. This rearrangement joins TRBV6-2 or TRBV6-3 to TRBJ2-5, with 8 bases lining up with TRBD2. CDR1 and CDR2 from the germline V gene are MNHEY and SVGEGT. This CDR3 is 15 amino acids long. CDR3 nucleotides: TGTGCCAGCAGTTTTCCGGGGGGGTACCAAGAGAACCAGTACTTC. Protein sequence: CASSFPGGYQENQYF.

This clonotype showed up many times. The rearrangement uses TRBV5-1 and TRBJ1-1; no clear D gene. Germline-derived CDR1 and CDR2 are SGHRS and YFSETQ. Between the trimmed V and J ends, which lost 1 base and 7 bases, there was a span of 8 bases. This CDR3 has 12 residues. In DNA form, the CDR3 reads TGCGCCAGCAGCTTGTACGGAGATGAAGCTTTCTTT. The encoded protein is CASSLYGDEAFF.

This clonotype appeared many times. V is TRBV20-1 and J is TRBJ2-7; tentative D call: TRBD1 (5 bases). The V and J ends lost 0 bases and 2 bases respectively, with 17 bases between them. This CDR3 has 16 amino acids. Germline lookup yields CDR1 DFQATT and CDR2 SNEGSKA (reference sequence). The CDR3 region has the DNA TGCAGTGCTAGAGATAGAAGACGACAGCGCCCCTACGAGCAGTACTTC. Amino acids: CSARDRRRQRPYEQYF.

The table lists this clonotype with many counts. V and J are TRBV20-1 and TRBJ2-7; 11 bases match TRBD2. CDR1 DFQATT and CDR2 SNEGSKA come from the germline V gene (reference sequence). CDR3 size: 15 residues. Germline trimming cut 4 bases from V and 5 bases from J; bases unmatched to any gene: 10. This chain's CDR3 is CSATLSGRALHEQYF. DNA of the CDR3: TGCAGTGCTACCCTTAGCGGGAGGGCCCTCCACGAGCAGTACTTC.

In this sample, this clonotype turned up many times. V and J are TRBV6-5 and TRBJ1-3, with D unclear. Germline V gene lookup returns CDR1 MNHEY and CDR2 SVGAGI. Trimming shortened V by 8 bases and J by 2 bases, and 16 bases separated the two germline ends. The CDR3 extends over 15 amino acids. CDR3 in DNA: TGTGCCAGCCAAGATTCCTATAGGGCTGGAAACACCATATATTTT. Amino acid sequence: CASQDSYRAGNTIYF.

This clonotype has at least ten counts. This chain links TRBV18 with TRBJ2-7, with 9 bases aligning to TRBD2. The length of the CDR3 is 16 residues. Trimming at V came to 3 bases and at J to 2 bases, leaving 8 bases not matched to a gene. CDR1 and CDR2 (germline): KGHSH, LQKENI. The CDR3, as DNA: TGTGCCAGCTCACCCCTCTCTAGCGGGACCGCCTACGAGCAGTACTTC. Its translation: CASSPLSSGTAYEQYF.

In its sample, this clonotype was seen many times. The junction departs from germline at one end; a sequencing error may be responsible. The chain carries TRBV6-6 and TRBJ1-2; no clear D gene. The CDR3 runs to 11 residues. Looked up from germline, CDR1 is MNHNY and CDR2 is SVGAGI (reference sequence). In nucleotides, the CDR3 is TGTGCCAGCAGTTACCCGGGCCCAGAGGTCTTC. Residues: CASSYPGPEVF.

This clonotype was seen at least ten times. The J gene is TRBJ2-7, the V gene TRBV7-9, with 13 bases aligning to TRBD2. This CDR3 is built from 15 residues. Trimming cost V 6 bases and J 6 bases; bases outside gene matches: 8. CDR1 is SEHNR, CDR2 FQNEAQ, per germline (reference sequence). The CDR3 spells CASSSGLAGASEQYF. The CDR3 nucleotides read TGTGCCAGCAGTTCTGGACTAGCGGGAGCGTCCGAGCAGTACTTC.